This TCR beta chain was recovered during a study of OX40 agonist ivuxolimab in advanced cancers. In the study overall: Prior anti-PD-1, anti-PD-L1 or anti-CTLA-4 therapy did not bar entry, and 30% to 40% had some. Notes on the study in general: Clonal expansion was seen in CD4+ and CD8+ blood T cells by week 6 at 0.1 to 3.0 mg/kg. The mean number of expanded clones was higher in CD8+ T cells than in CD4+.

Using immunoSEQ multiplex PCR, the repertoire was profiled, and TCRdb retains in-frame clones only, with some absent. The sample lists 58,000 or so clones; around 83% were seen once. Concerning this clone itself: As yet, its antigen is unknown.

Material: CD4+ or CD8+ T cells sorted from blood, obtained in a trial of the OX40 agonist ivuxolimab. The TCR comes from an adult with an advanced solid tumor such as melanoma, head and neck, liver or kidney cancer.

The CDR3 coding sequence is TGTGTGACAGCTGACTCTGGGGCCAACGTCCTGACTTTC. It codes for CVTADSGANVLTF. The chain links TRBV6-6 to TRBJ2-6; possibly TRBD1 for D (5 bases). The CDR3 has 13 residues. CDR1 and CDR2 from the germline V gene are MNHNY and SVGAGI (reference sequence).